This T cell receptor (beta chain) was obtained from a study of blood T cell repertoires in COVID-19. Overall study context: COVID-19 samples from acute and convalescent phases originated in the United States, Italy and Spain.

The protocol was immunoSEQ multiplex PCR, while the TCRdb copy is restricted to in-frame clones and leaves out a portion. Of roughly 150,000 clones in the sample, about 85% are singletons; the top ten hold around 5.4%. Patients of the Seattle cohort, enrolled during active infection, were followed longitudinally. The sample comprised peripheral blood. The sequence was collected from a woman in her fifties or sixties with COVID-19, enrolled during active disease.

CDR3 sequence: CASRHWTDRGYGYTF. The CDR3 DNA sequence: TGTGCCAGCAGACATTGGACAGATCGAGGATATGGCTACACCTTC. The chain combines TRBV28 with TRBJ1-2; tentative D call: TRBD1 (6 bases). This CDR3 is 15 amino acids long. V lost 6 bases, J lost 5 bases, and 19 bases lay in between. CDR1 and CDR2 from the germline V gene are MDHEN and SYDVKM.